The clone carrying this TCR beta chain was recorded many times. The antigen is not known. The V gene's germline CDR1 is LGHDT and CDR2 YNNKEL (reference sequence). This CDR3 is 16 amino acids long. Trimming stripped 5 bases from V and 2 bases from J, with 17 bases between. The data originate from a study of regulatory T cells in long-lasting Graves disease. Study results and caveats: Gene preferences differed: TRBV28, TRBJ1-2, TRBJ2-5 in persistent cases.

The TCR beta library used iRepertoire HTBI primers with Arm-PCR amplification of CDR3. MiXCR was run by TCRdb on the multiplex PCR reads, yielding one entry per CDR3 protein. The sample records 550,000 or so distinct CDR3 sequences, 12% being singletons. Time point described: newly diagnosed GD, antithyroid drugs for less than 3 months. With RNA extracted from PBMCs as input, the TCR library was made. These data also featured in a second study, about T cells in Graves' hyperthyroidism and ophthalmopathy. That report adds: HTBI primers were the set used in a first-round RT-PCR of the TCR CDR3.

This chain joins TRBV3-1 and TRBJ2-3; TRBD2 might be the D (5 bases). Sequencing was performed on peripheral blood mononuclear cells (PBMCs), taken at new diagnosis, from a patient treated with antithyroid drugs. This receptor was taken from a woman in her 30s with Graves disease. The CDR3 region is CASSVSRNSDTDTQYF. DNA of the CDR3: TGTGCCAGCAGCGTTTCGCGCAATAGCGACACAGATACGCAGTATTTT.